Following are 4 T cell receptor beta chains from one sample sequenced in a study of cytomegalovirus exposure and HLA in healthy donors (dated by TCRdb to 2015 to 2018). Library creation used the immunoSEQ multiplex PCR assay. For the multiplex PCR, a mixture combining 60 forward primers for TCR Vbeta segments and 13 reverse primers for TCR Jbeta segments was used. This is the immuneACCESS table as TCRdb keeps it, with only in-frame sequences that have V and J called. A part of the clones is gone; compared with another copy, unresolved V genes explain less than half, and the rest is unexplained. In all, the sample holds 130,000 to 150,000 clones, and around 78% of those were seen once. The ten top clones hold over 2% of the sample. Sequencing was performed on PBMCs. All receptors come from a woman aged 18 to 35 in good health and CMV-seropositive.

J is TRBJ2-2 and V is TRBV5-1, with a possible D match to TRBD1 (5 bases). The CDR3 totals 16 residues. Looked up from germline, CDR1 is SGHRS and CDR2 is YFSETQ. Trimming took off 4 bases at V and 4 bases at J, with 17 bases between the two ends. The chain's CDR3 is CASSPDPQGSTGELFF. The DNA for the CDR3 is TGCGCCAGCAGCCCGGACCCTCAGGGTTCCACCGGGGAGCTGTTTTTT.

The V and J genes are TRBV5-1 and TRBJ2-5; D perhaps matches TRBD1 (5 bases). Germline CDR1 is SGHRS and CDR2 is YFSETQ. This CDR3 region has 13 residues. Trimming cost V 5 bases and J 5 bases, with 13 bases left between them. CDR3 in DNA: TGCGCCAGCAGTCCACAGGTCGGGGAGACCCAGTACTTC. Translated: CASSPQVGETQYF.

The rearrangement joins TRBV11-3 to TRBJ1-1, with 9 nucleotides matching TRBD1. CDR1 and CDR2 (germline): SGHNT, YENEEA. V was pared by 5 bases and J by 4 bases, with 8 bases of the junction left unmatched. This CDR3 has 15 residues. In DNA form, the CDR3 reads TGTGCCAGCAGCCCCCGAGGGGACAGGGCCACTGAAGCTTTCTTT. Its protein product is CASSPRGDRATEAFF.

The chain uses TRBV21-1 and TRBJ1-5; TRBD1 reflects the table's D call only, with no check against the DNA. TRBV21-1 is reported as a pseudogene. The CDR3 sequence is 19 residues long. CDR3 DNA sequence: TGTGCCAGCAGCCCCCGGAAGGGGGCCGACAGGCCGAAGGATCAGCCCCAGCATTTT. As protein: CASSPRKGADRPKDQPQHF.